The TCR beta chain described here comes from a study of regulatory T cells in long-lasting Graves disease. In the study overall: The criterion for persistent Graves' disease was over 5 years of antithyroid drugs with positive TSH receptor antibodies. Broader study findings: The study examined only peripheral blood, not thyroid tissue. Lower TCR diversity characterized persistent Graves' patients relative to newly diagnosed patients.

Regarding this clonotype: What it binds is not known.

Arm-PCR of CDR3 regions and iRepertoire HTBI primers were used to build TCR beta libraries. TCRdb reprocessed the multiplex PCR reads with MiXCR, giving one entry per CDR3 protein. The sample contains approximately 690,000 distinct CDR3 sequences, around 30% of which appear only once. Time point of the sample: persistent/refractory GD, antithyroid drugs over 5 years with positive TRAb. PBMC-derived RNA was used for the TCR library. An endocrinology unit in Xi'an, China, supplied the patients. The germline gives CDR1 WSHSY, CDR2 SAAADI. CDR3 length: 12 residues. Trimming took off 6 bases at V and 4 bases at J, with 7 bases between the two ends.

Sequencing was performed on peripheral blood mononuclear cells (PBMCs), taken when the disease was refractory, from a patient treated with antithyroid drugs. This TCR was recovered from a female donor with Graves disease. This sequence joins TRBV10-2 and TRBJ1-5; no clear D. In nucleotides, the CDR3 is TGCGCCAGCAGACAACAAAATCAGCCCCAGCATTTT. It encodes CASRQQNQPQHF.